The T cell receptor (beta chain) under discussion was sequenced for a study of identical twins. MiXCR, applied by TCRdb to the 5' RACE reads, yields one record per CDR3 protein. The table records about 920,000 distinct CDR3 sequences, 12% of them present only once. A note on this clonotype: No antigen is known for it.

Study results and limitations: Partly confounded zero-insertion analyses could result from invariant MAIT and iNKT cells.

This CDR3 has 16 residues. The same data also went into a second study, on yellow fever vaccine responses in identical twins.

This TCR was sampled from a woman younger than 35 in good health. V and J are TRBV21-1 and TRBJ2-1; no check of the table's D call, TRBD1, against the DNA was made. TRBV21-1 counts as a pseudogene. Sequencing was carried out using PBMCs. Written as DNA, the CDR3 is TGTGCCAGCAGCAATCGGGGGAATGTATCCTACAATGAGCAGTTCTTC. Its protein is CASSNRGNVSYNEQFF.